The TCR beta chain under discussion was sequenced for a study of T cell responses to AZD1222 COVID-19 vaccine. Unmatched junction bases numbered 2, after V lost 2 bases and J lost 2 bases. The length of the CDR3 is 14 residues. Germline loops: CDR1 SGDLS, CDR2 YYNGEE. Whole-study results and caveats: Donors in the cohort were predominantly white British and more often female, and clonal diversity was possibly underestimated. Seropositive at baseline were only five or six AZD1222 recipients.

In regard to this clone: Its specificity is unknown.

Whether given at about 4 or about 12 weeks, second doses were pooled. The method was immunoSEQ multiplex PCR; TCRdb's version includes in-frame clones alone and lacks a portion of them. This sample yields roughly 110,000 clones, of which 90% are seen a single time; 6.5% to 10% belongs to the top ten. This specimen was peripheral blood, taken 28 days after the second AZD1222 dose. The sequence was obtained from an adult who received the AZD1222 COVID-19 vaccine. The chain uses TRBV9 and TRBJ2-3; 7 bases align to TRBD2. In nucleotides, the CDR3 is TGTGCCAGCAGCGTGGGACTAAACACAGATACGCAGTATTTT. Protein sequence: CASSVGLNTDTQYF.